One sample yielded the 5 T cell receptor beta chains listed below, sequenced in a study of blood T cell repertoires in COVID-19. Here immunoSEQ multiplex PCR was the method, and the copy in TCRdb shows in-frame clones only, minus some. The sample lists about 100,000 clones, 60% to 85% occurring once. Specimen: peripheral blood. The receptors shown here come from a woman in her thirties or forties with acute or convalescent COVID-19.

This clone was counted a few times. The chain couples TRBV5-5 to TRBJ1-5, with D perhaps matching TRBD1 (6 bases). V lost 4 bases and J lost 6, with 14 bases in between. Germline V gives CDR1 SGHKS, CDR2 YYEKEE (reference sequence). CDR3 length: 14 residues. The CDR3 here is CASSLRTEGQPQHF. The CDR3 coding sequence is TGTGCCAGCAGCCTCCGGACAGAGGGTCAGCCCCAGCATTTT.

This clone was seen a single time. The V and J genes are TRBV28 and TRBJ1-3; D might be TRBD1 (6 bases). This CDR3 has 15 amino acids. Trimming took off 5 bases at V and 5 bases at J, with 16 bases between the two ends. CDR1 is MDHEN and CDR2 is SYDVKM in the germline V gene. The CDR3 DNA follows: TGTGCCAGCAGTGGCGGACAGTCTGGGAGAAACACCATATATTTT. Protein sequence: CASSGGQSGRNTIYF.

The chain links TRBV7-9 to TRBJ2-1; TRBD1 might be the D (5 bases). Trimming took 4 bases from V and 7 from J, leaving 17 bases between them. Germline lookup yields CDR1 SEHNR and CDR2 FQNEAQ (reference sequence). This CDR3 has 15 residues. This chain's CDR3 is CASSSPGQKGNEQFF. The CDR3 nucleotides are TGTGCCAGCAGCTCTCCGGGCCAAAAGGGGAATGAGCAGTTCTTC.

The CDR3 loop reads CASSRTGTSPDTQYF. The CDR3 region has the DNA TGCGCCAGCAGCCGAACCGGGACTAGCCCCGATACGCAGTATTTT. The genes are TRBV5-1 and TRBJ2-3; TRBD2 aligns across 9 bases. Germline lookup yields CDR1 SGHRS and CDR2 YFSETQ. Germline trimming cut 4 bases from V and 6 bases from J; bases unmatched to any gene: 9. This CDR3 contains 15 residues.

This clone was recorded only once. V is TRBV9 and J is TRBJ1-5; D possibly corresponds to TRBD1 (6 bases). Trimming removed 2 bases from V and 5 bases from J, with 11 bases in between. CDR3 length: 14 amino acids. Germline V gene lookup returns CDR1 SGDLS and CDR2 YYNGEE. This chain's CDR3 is CASSVGAADQPQHF. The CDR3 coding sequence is TGTGCCAGCAGCGTGGGGGCAGCGGATCAGCCCCAGCATTTT.